Following are 7 T cell receptor beta chains from one sample sequenced in a study of blood T cell repertoires in COVID-19 (dated by TCRdb to 2019 to 2021). The library was obtained by the immunoSEQ multiplex PCR assay. TCRdb mirrors the immuneACCESS table, restricted to in-frame sequences. Some clones are absent from its copies; in checked studies, under half trace to an unresolved V gene, and the reason for the others is unknown. This sample comprises around 360,000 clones, more than 75% of them detected only once. The top ten clones comprise roughly 1.9% of the sample. Material for sequencing was PBMCs or T cells enriched from blood (not recorded which). These receptors all come from a middle-aged man in a cohort exposed to, infected with or recovered from COVID-19 (not recorded which).

This clone was detected once. The rearrangement links TRBV18 to TRBJ2-2; no clear D. The length of the CDR3 is 15 residues. Germline V gene lookup returns CDR1 KGHSH and CDR2 LQKENI. Trimming stripped 4 bases from V and 5 bases from J, with 14 bases between. As DNA, the CDR3 is TGTGCCAGCTCACTTCAAACTCTAGAGACCGGGGAGCTGTTTTTT. Translation: CASSLQTLETGELFF.

With respect to this clone: A much larger clone lies one base from this, so it may be a read error. Other DNA sequences in this specimen translate into the identical CDR3. The V and J genes are TRBV29-1 and TRBJ1-5; TRBD1 might be the D (6 bases). The CDR3 loop spans 13 amino acids. Trimming removed 5 bases from V and 4 bases from J, with 12 bases in between. The germline gives CDR1 SQVTM, CDR2 ANQGSEA. CDR3 sequence (DNA): TGCAGCGTTATTGGACAGAAAAATCAGCCCCAGCATTTT. It codes for CSVIGQKNQPQHF. Drawing the rest from reference TRBV29-1 and TRBJ1-5, the complete variable domain is SAVISQKPSRDICQRGTSLTIQCQVDSQVTMMFWYRQQPGQSLTLIATANQGSEATYESGFVIDKFPISRPNLTFSTLTVSNMSPEDSSIYLCSVIGQKNQPQHFGDGTRLSIL.

The genes are TRBV9 and TRBJ1-4; 9 bases fit TRBD1. This CDR3 spans 16 amino acids. Germline CDR1 is SGDLS and CDR2 is YYNGEE. The J segment lost 6 bases and the V segment lost 0 bases, leaving 6 bases of the junction unmatched. The CDR3, as DNA: TGTGCCAGCAGCGTAGCACCGGGACAGGGCTATGAAAAACTGTTTTTT. Protein sequence: CASSVAPGQGYEKLFF.

This clone was found once. The chain carries TRBV27 and TRBJ1-1; D gene uncertain. There are 11 residues in the CDR3. V was clipped by 4 bases and J by 4 bases, with 4 bases between them. The germline V gene encodes CDR1 MNHEY and CDR2 SMNVEV (reference sequence). The CDR3 reads CASSSPTEAFF. The CDR3 DNA reads as TGTGCCAGCAGTTCTCCCACTGAAGCTTTCTTT.

The rearrangement uses TRBV5-4 and TRBJ1-1; TRBD1 agrees at 7 bases. Trimming took 1 base from V and 1 from J; bases not matched to a gene: 4. The CDR3 runs to 15 residues. Germline assignment: CDR1 SGHNT and CDR2 YYREEE (reference sequence). In DNA form, the CDR3 reads TGTGCCAGCAGCTTGCGAACAGGGGCGAACACTGAAGCTTTCTTT. Encoded protein: CASSLRTGANTEAFF.

This sequence joins TRBV18 and TRBJ2-7, with 7 bases lining up with TRBD1. CDR3 length equals 15 residues. Germline trimming cut 3 bases from V and 0 bases from J; bases unmatched to any gene: 5. Germline V CDR1 and CDR2: KGHSH, LQKENI. This chain's CDR3 is CASSPSTGISYEQYF. DNA of the CDR3: TGTGCCAGCTCACCGTCGACAGGGATCTCCTACGAGCAGTACTTC.

The chain employs TRBV18 and TRBJ2-1; 12 nucleotides match TRBD2. V lost 3 bases and J lost 7; bases outside the gene matches: 4. CDR1 is KGHSH, CDR2 LQKENI, per germline. The CDR3 is 15 residues long. CDR3 sequence (DNA): TGTGCCAGCTCACCCAGGACTAGCGGGGATAATGAGCAGTTCTTC. Translating it yields CASSPRTSGDNEQFF.